The present TCR beta chain was sequenced within a study of shared T cell receptors in the human thymus. Germline values: CDR1 SGHDT, CDR2 YYEEEE. With V trimmed by 4 bases and J by 0 bases, 8 bases remained unmatched. The CDR3 loop spans 16 amino acids. The table came from immunoSEQ multiplex PCR; TCRdb's copy has only in-frame clones and leaves some out. The data contain around 65,000 clones, around 96% of them seen just once; the ten biggest clones take up around 0.03%. This chain uses TRBV5-6 with TRBJ1-2; TRBD1 agrees at 8 bases. The clonotype originates from a human donor. Sample: thymocytes. The CDR3 DNA sequence: TGTGCCAGCAGCCTAGGGGACAGGAACCCTAACTATGGCTACACCTTC. Translation gives CASSLGDRNPNYGYTF.